Sequencing of this TCR beta chain was carried out in a study of blood T cell repertoires in COVID-19. Study information: COVID-19 samples from acute and convalescent phases originated in the United States, Italy and Spain. Sources were T cells, B-cell-depleted T cells, or PBMCs; the material itself was cDNA or gDNA.

Participants had their cohort set by participant-reported clinical history. The data were produced by immunoSEQ multiplex PCR, yet TCRdb's version contains in-frame clones alone and is incomplete. Of about 300,000 clones in the sample, about 90% were seen once. Germline V gene sequence: CDR1 MDHEN, CDR2 SYDVKM. The CDR3 totals 16 residues. Trimming at V came to 6 bases and at J to 1 base, leaving 4 bases not matched to a gene. The chain recombines TRBV28 with TRBJ2-6, with 9 nucleotides matching TRBD1. Sequenced: PBMCs or T cells enriched from blood (not recorded which). The receptor was isolated from a woman aged 50 to 60 who had been exposed to COVID-19. In nucleotides, the CDR3 is TGTGCCAGCAGGACGACAGGGGGATCTGGGGCCAACGTCCTGACTTTC. Encoded protein: CASRTTGGSGANVLTF.